This note documents a single T cell receptor beta chain sequence. Its specificity is not known. These data belong to a study of vaccination effects on CD4 cells after COVID-19. Data came from immunoSEQ multiplex PCR; TCRdb stores just in-frame clones and leaves some out. The sample shows 50,000 to 80,000 clones, 65% to 80% of them seen only once. V lost 6 bases, J lost 9 bases, and 9 bases lay in between. This CDR3 is built from 11 residues. Germline V gene sequence: CDR1 MNHEY, CDR2 SVGAGI. Subsequent to roughly 9 days of culture, CD4+ T cells were isolated. Two-dose vaccination with either BNT162b2 or mRNA-1273 was given to the participants. Cells had half their medium changed to IL-2 medium on days 3 and 7. General observations from the study: The study, lacking early post-infection timepoints, had few convalescent patients.

Sample: CD4+ T cells from PBMCs cultured without peptide, taken after COVID-19 vaccination. The receptor was derived from a human donor who received a COVID-19 vaccine. The chain recombines TRBV6-5 with TRBJ2-1; D gene ambiguous. CDR3 amino acids: CASRTGSEQFF. CDR3 nucleotides: TGTGCCAGCAGAACCGGGTCTGAGCAGTTCTTC.